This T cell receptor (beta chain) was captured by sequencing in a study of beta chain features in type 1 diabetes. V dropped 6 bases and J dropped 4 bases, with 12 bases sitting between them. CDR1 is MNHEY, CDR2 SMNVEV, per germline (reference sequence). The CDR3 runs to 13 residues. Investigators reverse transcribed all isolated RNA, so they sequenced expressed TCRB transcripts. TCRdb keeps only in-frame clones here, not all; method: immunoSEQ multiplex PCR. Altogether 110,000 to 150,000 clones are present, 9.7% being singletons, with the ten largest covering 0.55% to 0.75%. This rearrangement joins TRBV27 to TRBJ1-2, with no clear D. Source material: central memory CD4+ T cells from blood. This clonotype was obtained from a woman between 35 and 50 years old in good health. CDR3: CASSPSDTYGYTF. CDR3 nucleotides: TGTGCCAGCAGCCCTTCCGACACCTATGGCTACACCTTC.